A selection of T cell receptor beta chains follows, all from one sample in a study of shared clonotypes between healthy human individuals. The repertoire was sequenced with immunoSEQ multiplex PCR; TCRdb's copy has only in-frame clones and lacks some. The sample yields 2 million to 2.5 million clones, about 93% seen once. The sequenced sample consisted of naive CD8+ T cells from PBMCs. Source of these receptors: a man younger than 35 in good health. Some clones in this sample may be carry-over from other donors' samples. Both conserved end residues are part of each CDR3. D genes are given only for firm matches. Clone size is given for some rows only: seen once, a few or many times, or a class if the clone is expanded.

j_gene | d_gene | abundance | v_gene | CDR3aa | CDR3nt
TRBJ2-7 | - | - | TRBV5-1 | CASSWVTGPSYEQYF | TGCGCCAGCAGCTGGGTCACAGGGCCCTCCTACGAGCAGTACTTC
TRBJ2-1 | - | - | TRBV7-9 | CASSLARLLDEQFF | TGTGCCAGCAGCTTAGCTAGGCTCCTCGATGAGCAGTTCTTC
TRBJ1-2 | - | - | TRBV7-8 | CASSRGGRNYGYTF | TGTGCCAGCAGCCGAGGGGGGCGGAACTATGGCTACACCTTC
TRBJ2-7 | - | - | TRBV9 | CASSVDSANEQYF | TGTGCCAGCAGCGTAGATTCGGCGAACGAGCAGTACTTC
TRBJ2-7 | - | - | TRBV7-9 | CASIPPLMTEQYF | TGTGCCAGCATCCCTCCCCTGATGACAGAGCAGTACTTC
TRBJ1-1 | - | few | TRBV5-6 | CASSLSIGTEAFF | TGTGCCAGCAGCTTGTCAATTGGGACTGAAGCTTTCTTT
TRBJ2-7 | - | - | TRBV5-4 | CASSLGPLVDEQYF | TGTGCCAGCAGCTTGGGCCCCCTGGTCGACGAGCAGTACTTC
TRBJ2-5 | - | - | TRBV14 | CASSPGEDTYQETQYF | TGTGCCAGCAGCCCAGGGGAGGATACGTACCAAGAGACCCAGTACTTC
TRBJ2-7 | - | - | TRBV10-3 | CAISEGSYEQYF | TGTGCCATCAGTGAGGGGTCCTACGAGCAGTACTTC
TRBJ2-7 | - | - | TRBV27 | CASSLGARYEQYF | TGTGCCAGCAGTTTGGGGGCGAGGTACGAGCAGTACTTC
TRBJ1-1 | - | - | TRBV2 | CASSALTAMNTEAFF | TGTGCCAGCAGTGCTCTTACCGCCATGAACACTGAAGCTTTCTTT
TRBJ2-1 | - | - | TRBV29-1 | CSATDNEQFF | TGCAGCGCAACGGACAATGAGCAGTTCTTC
TRBJ2-2 | TRBD2 | - | TRBV28 | CASSSSGRGYTGELFF | TGTGCCAGCAGCAGTAGCGGGAGAGGGTACACCGGGGAGCTGTTTTTT
TRBJ1-1 | - | - | TRBV27 | CASRTGNTEAFF | TGTGCCAGCAGGACAGGTAACACTGAAGCTTTCTTT
TRBJ2-3 | - | - | TRBV19 | CASRQKNRAKDTQYF | TGTGCCAGTAGACAAAAAAACAGGGCGAAAGATACGCAGTATTTT
TRBJ1-2 | - | - | TRBV28 | CASSFQQLYGYTF | TGTGCCAGCAGTTTCCAACAGCTCTATGGCTACACCTTC
TRBJ2-5 | TRBD1 | - | TRBV19 | CASSIRDREISETQYF | TGTGCCAGTAGTATAAGGGACAGGGAAATCTCAGAGACCCAGTACTTC
TRBJ2-1 | - | - | TRBV7-3 | CASSPRGGGYNEQFF | TGTGCCAGCAGCCCGAGGGGGGGCGGCTACAATGAGCAGTTCTTC
TRBJ2-7 | - | - | TRBV27 | CASSWTAGSYEQYF | TGTGCCAGCAGTTGGACAGCTGGATCCTACGAGCAGTACTTC
TRBJ1-1 | - | - | TRBV15 | CATRQGTKTEAFF | TGTGCCACCCGCCAGGGGACCAAGACTGAAGCTTTCTTT
TRBJ1-1 | TRBD1 | few | TRBV7-9 | CASSLLPGGFTEAFF | TGTGCCAGCAGCTTACTTCCAGGGGGCTTTACTGAAGCTTTCTTT
TRBJ2-7 | - | - | TRBV12-5 | CASGWGGRGVNEQYF | TGTGCTAGTGGTTGGGGAGGAAGAGGGGTCAACGAGCAGTACTTC
TRBJ2-7 | TRBD1 | - | TRBV28 | CASSPDRSSYEQYF | TGTGCCAGCAGCCCGGACAGGAGCTCCTACGAGCAGTACTTC
TRBJ1-2 | - | few | TRBV19 | CASSMYHPIF | TGTGCCAGTAGTATGTACCATCCGATCTTC
TRBJ2-7 | TRBD2 | - | TRBV29-1 | CSAPDAGGEQYF | TGCAGCGCGCCGGACGCGGGGGGCGAGCAGTACTTC
TRBJ2-7 | - | - | TRBV21-1 | CASSLRIRTSAYLYEQYF | TGTGCCAGCAGCCTCCGGATACGGACTAGCGCCTATCTCTACGAGCAGTACTTC
TRBJ2-7 | - | - | TRBV30 | CAWSVGAGTYEQYF | TGTGCCTGGAGTGTCGGGGCGGGGACCTACGAGCAGTACTTC
TRBJ1-5 | - | - | TRBV19 | CASSISGLLSNQPQHF | TGTGCCAGTAGTATCTCAGGGCTCCTTAGCAATCAGCCCCAGCATTTT
TRBJ2-7 | - | - | TRBV28 | CASSPRMGRDDEQYF | TGTGCCAGCAGCCCCCGGATGGGCAGGGATGACGAGCAGTACTTC
TRBJ1-2 | TRBD1 | - | TRBV10-3 | CAISEAGTVGYTF | TGTGCCATCAGTGAAGCCGGGACAGTTGGCTACACCTTC
TRBJ2-1 | TRBD2 | - | TRBV7-9 | CASSALAALFSYNEQFF | TGTGCCAGCAGCGCACTAGCGGCGCTTTTCTCCTACAATGAGCAGTTCTTC